This entry lists 9 T cell receptor beta chains sequenced from one sample in a study of CD8 T cells in cerebrospinal fluid in Alzheimer's disease. From its re-call of the 10x single-cell sequencing reads, TCRdb lists each CDR3 protein once, without DNA. Its listing shows a few hundred distinct CDR3 sequences. Sequencing used cerebrospinal fluid. The receptor source for this set is a human donor with mild cognitive impairment.

This clonotype is called large based on its frequency. This chain joins TRBV7-8 and TRBJ1-3; TCRdb outputs TRBD1, but without DNA this stays unchecked. The CDR3 extends over 15 amino acids. Germline V gives CDR1 SGHVS, CDR2 FQNEAQ. This chain's CDR3 is CASSLGQGASNTIYF. The entire variable domain, with the rest obtained from reference TRBV7-8 and TRBJ1-3, is as follows: GAGVSQSPRYKVAKRGQDVALRCDPISGHVSLFWYQQALGQGPEFLTYFQNEAQLDKSGLPSDRFFAERPEGSVSTLKIQRTQQEDSAVYLCASSLGQGASNTIYFGEGSWLTVV.

This clonotype is medium-sized by frequency. The CDR3: CASSKGGSNQPQHF. The gene calls are TRBV6-1 and TRBJ1-5; TCRdb calls TRBD1, which cannot be checked without DNA. The CDR3 is 14 residues long. The germline gives CDR1 MNHNS, CDR2 SASEGT.

By frequency, this clonotype is large. The genes are TRBV11-3 and TRBJ2-5; TCRdb proposes TRBD2, but this gene call is untestable without DNA. There are 15 residues in the CDR3. Germline CDR1 SGHNT, CDR2 YENEEA. The CDR3 loop reads CASSLEGHPQETQYF.

Considering frequency, this clonotype is medium-sized. The gene calls are TRBV27 and TRBJ2-2; TCRdb reports TRBD2, a call that lacks DNA to check it against. Per germline, CDR1 MNHEY and CDR2 SMNVEV (reference sequence). This CDR3 spans 15 amino acids. CDR3 sequence reads: CASSGLAGGFGELFF.

This clonotype is deemed medium-sized by its frequency. The gene calls are TRBV24-1 and TRBJ2-2; TCRdb returns TRBD2, unconfirmable since there is no DNA. CDR1 and CDR2 (germline): KGHDR, SFDVKD. The CDR3 totals 17 residues. CDR3: CATSDLQAGGDTGELFF.

This clonotype is called large based on its frequency. The genes are TRBV2 and TRBJ2-7. The germline V gene has CDR1 SNHLY and CDR2 FYNNEI. This CDR3 has 15 residues. CDR3 sequence reads: CASSGSSRDLYEQYF.

Its frequency marks this clonotype as large. The V and J genes are TRBV7-2 and TRBJ2-3; TCRdb calls TRBD2, which cannot be checked without DNA. The CDR3 runs to 14 residues. Germline V CDR1 and CDR2: SGHTA, FQGNSA. This CDR3 reads CASSPGLAVTTQYF.

By frequency, this clonotype is large. This chain's CDR3 is CSAPGGAGNTIYF. V is TRBV20-1 and J is TRBJ1-3; the D call from TCRdb, TRBD1, cannot be confirmed without DNA. The CDR3 extends over 13 amino acids. Germline CDR1 DFQATT, CDR2 SNEGSKA (reference sequence).

The CDR3 loop is CASSLSGPNQPQHF. The genes are TRBV11-2 and TRBJ1-5. Germline V gives CDR1 SGHAT, CDR2 FQNNGV. The length of the CDR3 is 14 residues.